A selection of T cell receptor beta chains follows, all from one sample in a study of blood T cell repertoires in COVID-19. Assay used: immunoSEQ multiplex PCR; TCRdb lists only in-frame clones, some missing. The table has about 120,000 clones, approximately 90% seen once. The sample consisted of peripheral blood. The receptors originated from a woman aged 45-65 years with acute or convalescent COVID-19. The CDR3 runs from the conserved cysteine through the conserved F or W. Each record gives: V gene, clone size, D gene, J gene, CDR3 protein, CDR3 DNA. A D gene is named only where the DNA matches it firmly. Some rows have no size entry. The others give once, few or many, or a class for an expanded clone.

>TRBV19|NA|TRBD2|TRBJ2-5
CASSIGGGETQYF
TGTGCCAGTAGTATTGGCGGGGGAGAGACCCAGTACTTC
>TRBV29-1|NA|NA|TRBJ2-1
CSTLRRGSHNEQFF
TGCAGCACCCTACGGCGGGGATCCCACAATGAGCAGTTCTTC
>TRBV18|NA|NA|TRBJ1-1
CASTIAGRGNTEAFF
TGTGCCAGCACCATAGCGGGCAGGGGAAACACTGAAGCTTTCTTT
>TRBV6-5|NA|NA|TRBJ1-2
CASSWSPTIPNYGYTF
TGTGCCAGCAGTTGGAGCCCGACGATTCCAAACTATGGCTACACCTTC
>TRBV18|NA|NA|TRBJ1-5
CASSPQGLESNQPQHF
TGTGCCAGCTCACCACAAGGATTGGAGAGCAATCAGCCCCAGCATTTT
>TRBV18|once|NA|TRBJ2-7
CASSPEGQREQYF
TGTGCCAGCTCACCCGAAGGGCAGCGGGAGCAGTACTTC
>TRBV20-1|NA|NA|TRBJ2-1
CSASRVPPGERRQFF
TGCAGTGCTAGTCGCGTCCCCCCGGGGGAACGGAGGCAGTTCTTC
>TRBV29-1|NA|TRBD1|TRBJ2-2
CSANRGQVAGELFF
TGCAGCGCTAATAGGGGACAGGTAGCCGGGGAGCTGTTTTTT
>TRBV5-6|NA|TRBD1|TRBJ2-2
CASSNRDRNTGELFF
TGTGCCAGCAGCAACCGGGACAGGAACACCGGGGAGCTGTTTTTT
>TRBV24-1|NA|NA|TRBJ1-1
CATSDLIASRCTEAFF
TGTGCCACCAGTGATTTGATCGCGAGTAGATGCACTGAAGCTTTCTTT
>TRBV7-2|NA|TRBD2|TRBJ2-3
CASSLGYLAGNTDTQYF
TGTGCCAGCAGCTTAGGGTACTTAGCGGGGAACACAGATACGCAGTATTTT
>TRBV30|NA|TRBD1|TRBJ1-4
CAWSVRTGGNEKLFF
TGTGCCTGGAGTGTTAGGACAGGGGGAAATGAAAAACTGTTTTTT
>TRBV21-1|once|NA|TRBJ1-1
CATLTGKANTEAFF
TGTGCCACCTTGACAGGGAAAGCGAACACTGAAGCTTTCTTT
>TRBV2|NA|NA|TRBJ2-7
CASSVVGSYEQYF
TGTGCCAGCAGTGTGGTCGGCTCCTACGAGCAGTACTTC
>TRBV10-3|once|TRBD1|TRBJ2-7
CAISSTGGELEQYF
TGTGCCATTAGTTCGACAGGGGGCGAACTCGAGCAGTACTTC
>TRBV4-3|NA|NA|TRBJ2-7
CASSQDQGTPYEQYF
TGCGCCAGCAGCCAAGATCAAGGGACTCCGTACGAGCAGTACTTC
>TRBV6-6|NA|TRBD1|TRBJ2-7
CASSYPDRGDEQYF
TGTGCCAGCAGTTACCCCGACAGGGGCGACGAGCAGTACTTC
>TRBV19|NA|NA|TRBJ1-3
CASKTEHSGNTIYF
TGTGCCAGCAAGACAGAACACTCTGGAAACACCATATATTTT
>TRBV7-2|NA|NA|TRBJ2-2
CASSQGVARWELFF
TGTGCCAGCAGCCAGGGCGTCGCCAGATGGGAGCTGTTTTTT
>TRBV3-1/TRBV3-2|NA|NA|TRBJ1-2
CASSPPGVGYTF
TGTGCCAGCAGCCCCCCGGGGGTCGGCTACACCTTC
>TRBV2|NA|TRBD1|TRBJ1-2
CASEDRDNGYTF
TGTGCCAGCGAGGACAGGGATAATGGCTACACCTTC
>TRBV5-1|NA|NA|TRBJ2-7
CASSFNGYEQYF
TGCGCCAGCAGCTTCAACGGGTACGAGCAGTACTTC
>TRBV5-1|NA|NA|TRBJ2-1
CASSLEGGPYNEQFF
TGCGCCAGCAGCTTGGAAGGGGGACCCTACAATGAGCAGTTCTTC
>TRBV7-2|NA|NA|TRBJ1-1
CASSSGTGDAAFF
TGTGCCAGCAGCTCCGGGACGGGAGATGCGGCTTTCTTT
>TRBV7-2|once|NA|TRBJ1-2
CASSPQRDTYYTF
TGTGCCAGCAGCCCCCAGCGGGACACCTACTACACCTTC